These 14 T cell receptor beta chains were sequenced from one sample in a study of shared clonotypes between healthy human individuals. Using immunoSEQ multiplex PCR, the repertoire was profiled, and TCRdb retains in-frame clones only, with some absent. The sample has approximately 100,000 clones, around 65% seen once. Sequences were obtained from memory CD8+ T cells sorted from blood. Subset defined: CD45RO+ cells pooled with CCR7-negative TemRA cells. The receptor set was obtained from a woman in her twenties or thirties in good health.

This chain joins TRBV6-6 and TRBJ1-5; 7 nucleotides align to TRBD1. The V gene end was trimmed by 6 bases and the J gene end by 2 bases; junction bases not matched to a gene: 7. This CDR3 contains 15 residues. The germline V gene encodes CDR1 MNHNY and CDR2 SVGAGI (reference sequence). CDR3 sequence: CASSSTGSGNQPQHF. In nucleotides, the CDR3 is TGTGCCAGCAGCTCGACAGGGTCAGGCAATCAGCCCCAGCATTTT.

In this sample, this clone turned up a few times. The CDR3 DNA follows: TGTGCCAGCAGCTTCGGGCCCAACACTGAAGCTTTCTTT. Amino acid sequence: CASSFGPNTEAFF. The rearrangement uses TRBV11-2 and TRBJ1-1; D is undetermined. The CDR3 is 13 amino acids. CDR1 is SGHAT and CDR2 is FQNNGV in the germline V gene. V lost 3 bases to trimming and J lost 2 bases, with 7 bases between them.

The chain combines TRBV7-6 with TRBJ2-6; D may be TRBD1 (6 bases). CDR1 and CDR2 (germline): SGHVS, FNYEAQ. V lost 0 bases, J lost 3 bases, and 9 bases lay in between. The CDR3 length is 16 residues. CDR3 DNA sequence: TGTGCCAGCAGCTTAGCCAGGGGTGGTGGGGCCAACGTCCTGACTTTC. It yields the protein CASSLARGGGANVLTF.

The V call is TRBV6-6, the J call TRBJ2-3, with D hard to call. CDR1 and CDR2 from the germline V gene are MNHNY and SVGAGI (reference sequence). The CDR3 is 11 amino acids. Trimming stripped 9 bases from V and 2 bases from J, with 6 bases between. CDR3 loop: CASQNTDTQYF. Written as DNA, the CDR3 is TGTGCCAGTCAGAACACAGATACGCAGTATTTT.

CDR3 DNA sequence: TGTGCCAGCAGTGACAGGGGGCGAGAAACTAATGAAAAACTGTTTTTT. Translation gives CASSDRGRETNEKLFF. The rearrangement uses TRBV25-1 and TRBJ1-4, with 8 bases that match TRBD1. Per germline, CDR1 MGHDK and CDR2 SYGVNS. The CDR3 spans 16 residues. The J segment lost 1 base and the V segment lost 3 bases, leaving 4 bases of the junction unmatched.

This clone is medium-sized (0.01 to 0.1%) by share. This chain connects TRBV5-1 to TRBJ2-1; a possible D gene is TRBD1 (6 bases). The V end was cut by 2 bases, the J end by 0 bases, with 12 bases between. Germline lookup yields CDR1 SGHRS and CDR2 YFSETQ. This CDR3 has 16 amino acids. Written as DNA, the CDR3 is TGCGCCAGCAGCTTTTACAGGGAACTCTCCTACAATGAGCAGTTCTTC. This sequence encodes CASSFYRELSYNEQFF.

The chain couples TRBV4-2 to TRBJ1-2; a possible D gene is TRBD1 (6 bases). The CDR3 contains 14 residues. Germline V gene data show CDR1 as LGHNA and CDR2 as YNFKEQ. The V and J ends lost 2 bases and 5 bases respectively, with 12 bases between them. The CDR3 DNA reads as TGTGCCAGCAGCCAAACAGGGAGGTGGTATGGCTACACCTTC. It codes for CASSQTGRWYGYTF.

The chain employs TRBV27 and TRBJ2-2; D is ambiguous. V was shortened by 6 bases and J by 2 bases, with 19 bases between the two germline ends. The germline V gene has CDR1 MNHEY and CDR2 SMNVEV (reference sequence). The CDR3 runs to 17 residues. The CDR3 bases are TGTGCCAGCAGGATGACCTCGGCAGGTACAAACACCGGGGAGCTGTTTTTT. Residues: CASRMTSAGTNTGELFF.

With respect to this clone: This CDR3 is also generated by other DNA sequences in the sample. The chain uses TRBV11-2 and TRBJ2-7, with D maybe TRBD1 (5 bases). The CDR3 runs to 14 residues. Germline assignment: CDR1 SGHAT and CDR2 FQNNGV. The V end lost 1 base, the J end lost 2 bases, and 9 bases lay between the germline ends. The CDR3 DNA is TGTGCCAGCAGCTTAGGGGCAGGGACCTACGAGCAGTACTTC. It translates to CASSLGAGTYEQYF.

This clone was counted a single time. The rearrangement links TRBV9 to TRBJ1-6; possible D gene TRBD1, 5 bases. The CDR3 contains 15 residues. Germline lookup yields CDR1 SGDLS and CDR2 YYNGEE. V lost 4 bases and J lost 3, with 11 bases in between. CDR3 nucleotides: TGTGCCAGCAGCCTAGGACACCACTATAATTCACCCCTCCACTTT. Amino acid sequence: CASSLGHHYNSPLHF.

The chain combines TRBV11-3 with TRBJ2-7; 10 positions match TRBD2. The germline V gene encodes CDR1 SGHNT and CDR2 YENEEA. The CDR3 is 15 residues long. Unmatched junction bases numbered 6, after V lost 5 bases and J lost 2 bases. CDR3 in DNA: TGTGCCAGCAGCATAGGACTAGCGGAAACCTACGAGCAGTACTTC. Translation gives CASSIGLAETYEQYF.

The chain employs TRBV2 and TRBJ2-5; D is perhaps TRBD1 (6 bases). This CDR3 comprises 15 residues. Per germline, CDR1 SNHLY and CDR2 FYNNEI. V lost 7 bases and J lost 7, with 22 bases in between. The CDR3 reads CASTKAGESAATQYF. The CDR3 bases are TGTGCCAGCACCAAGGCAGGGGAGTCGGCGGCGACCCAGTACTTC.

The gene calls are TRBV7-8 and TRBJ2-7; 11 positions match TRBD1. Germline CDR1 is SGHVS and CDR2 is FQNEAQ. CDR3 size: 15 residues. The V gene end was trimmed by 6 bases and the J gene end by 4 bases; junction bases not matched to a gene: 8. The CDR3 DNA sequence: TGTGCCAGCAGTGATTCCGGGACAGGGGGATACGAGCAGTACTTC. Protein product: CASSDSGTGGYEQYF.

The CDR3 nucleotides are TGTGCCAGCAGCTTAGTATTGGGGGCCAGTACTGAAGCTTTCTTT. This translates into CASSLVLGASTEAFF. V is TRBV7-9 and J is TRBJ1-1, with D perhaps matching TRBD1 (6 bases). The CDR3 is 15 residues long. The germline V gene encodes CDR1 SEHNR and CDR2 FQNEAQ (reference sequence). Trimming pared 1 base from V and 5 bases from J, leaving 14 bases between.